What follows are 31 T cell receptor beta chains derived from one specimen sequenced in a study of cytomegalovirus exposure and HLA in healthy donors. A multiplex PCR was run with 60 Vbeta primers and 13 Jbeta primers. Profiled with immunoSEQ multiplex PCR; TCRdb holds only in-frame clones, not every one. Counted here are approximately 160,000 clones, around 78% occurring once; the ten biggest clones make up about 7.7%. The sample was PBMCs. These receptors all come from a woman in her 40s in good health and CMV-seropositive.

The V call is TRBV5-1, the J call TRBJ2-3; D remains ambiguous. Trimming stripped 0 bases from V and 2 bases from J, with 7 bases between. This CDR3 contains 14 residues. Germline V gene lookup returns CDR1 SGHRS and CDR2 YFSETQ. The CDR3 DNA sequence: TGCGCCAGCAGCTTGGTGGGCTTCACAGATACGCAGTATTTT. Its translation: CASSLVGFTDTQYF.

This chain joins TRBV7-2 and TRBJ2-1, with D possibly matching TRBD1 (7 bases). The CDR3 has 14 residues. Germline V gene data show CDR1 as SGHTA and CDR2 as FQGNSA. Between the trimmed V and J ends, which lost 3 bases and 7 bases, there was a span of 13 bases. CDR3 sequence reads: CASSFGRGRNEQFF. For the CDR3, the DNA is TGTGCCAGCAGCTTCGGCAGGGGGAGGAATGAGCAGTTCTTC.

This clone is a singleton in its sample. The chain combines TRBV5-4 with TRBJ1-1; no reliable D call. CDR1 SGHNT and CDR2 YYREEE come from the germline V gene (reference sequence). The CDR3 covers 14 residues. Trimming took off 4 bases at V and 4 bases at J, with 14 bases between the two ends. The CDR3 DNA sequence: TGTGCCAGCAGCCCTGAACTGGAGGCCACTGAAGCTTTCTTT. Amino acids: CASSPELEATEAFF.

The V gene is TRBV9, the J gene TRBJ2-1, with 10 bases fitting TRBD2. The CDR3 extends over 16 amino acids. With V trimmed by 0 bases and J by 6 bases, 6 bases remained unmatched. In germline, CDR1 is SGDLS, CDR2 YYNGEE. DNA for the CDR3: TGTGCCAGCAGCGTAGATTCAAGCGGGGGGGTCAATGAGCAGTTCTTC. It encodes CASSVDSSGGVNEQFF.

This clone was recorded only once. The V gene is TRBV5-1, the J gene TRBJ1-4; D is possibly TRBD1 (6 bases). The germline V and J ends were trimmed by 6 bases and 4 bases, with 16 bases remaining between them. The CDR3 covers 15 residues. Per the germline V gene, CDR1 is SGHRS and CDR2 is YFSETQ. The CDR3 is CASTEIGQFNEKLFF. The CDR3 nucleotides read TGCGCCAGCACCGAAATCGGACAGTTTAATGAAAAACTGTTTTTT.

This clone appeared once. This chain joins TRBV11-2 and TRBJ1-2; D unclear. The CDR3 is 12 residues long. Germline CDR1 and CDR2: SGHAT and FQNNGV. V was cut by 3 bases and J by 3 bases, with 5 bases left in between. Written as DNA, the CDR3 is TGTGCCAGCAGCTTTGGAGACTATGGCTACACCTTC. This codes for CASSFGDYGYTF. Complete variable domain (other parts from reference TRBV11-2 and TRBJ1-2): EAGVAQSPRYKIIEKRQSVAFWCNPISGHATLYWYQQILGQGPKLLIQFQNNGVVDDSQLPKDRFSAERLKGVDSTLKIQPAKLEDSAVYLCASSFGDYGYTFGSGTRLTVV.

The chain couples TRBV2 to TRBJ2-3; 9 nucleotides match TRBD2. Germline V lookup: CDR1 SNHLY, CDR2 FYNNEI. J gave up 6 bases and V 9 bases, and 13 bases lay outside the gene matches. The CDR3 is made up of 15 amino acids. CDR3 region: CARRSGTSSADTQYF. In DNA form, the CDR3 reads TGTGCCAGAAGGTCCGGGACTAGCTCGGCGGATACGCAGTATTTT.

The chain carries TRBV11-1 and TRBJ2-2, with 9 positions matching TRBD1. The CDR3 has 16 residues. Trimming removed 5 bases from V and 1 base from J; junction bases left unmatched: 5. CDR1 and CDR2 from the germline V gene are SGHAT and FQDESV (reference sequence). The CDR3 nucleotides are TGTGCCAGCAGCCCCCCGGGACAGGGGAACACCGGGGAGCTGTTTTTT. Translated, it gives CASSPPGQGNTGELFF.

This clone was detected only once. The V call is TRBV6-5, the J call TRBJ2-1, with TRBD2 as a possible D gene (6 bases). V lost 4 bases to trimming and J lost 2 bases, with 12 bases between them. This CDR3 contains 15 residues. The germline gives CDR1 MNHEY, CDR2 SVGAGI. CDR3 bases: TGTGCCAGCAGTTTAAACCGACTAGCCTACAATGAGCAGTTCTTC. Its translation is CASSLNRLAYNEQFF.

The V gene is TRBV10-2, the J gene TRBJ1-5; D is ambiguous. Trimming removed 3 bases at V and 1 base at J, with 7 bases between. The CDR3 has 14 amino acids. Germline CDR1 is WSHSY and CDR2 is SAAADI. The CDR3 sequence is CASSELGSNQPQHF. The CDR3 DNA reads as TGCGCCAGCAGTGAATTGGGCAGCAATCAGCCCCAGCATTTT.

The chain couples TRBV27 to TRBJ2-7; D possibly corresponds to TRBD1 (5 bases). Germline CDR1 is MNHEY and CDR2 is SMNVEV (reference sequence). V dropped 5 bases and J dropped 7 bases, with 15 bases sitting between them. The length of the CDR3 is 13 residues. CDR3 sequence: CASSPKQAKEQYF. The DNA for the CDR3 is TGTGCCAGCAGTCCCAAACAGGCAAAGGAGCAGTACTTC.

The genes are TRBV5-1 and TRBJ2-7; tentatively, D is TRBD1 (5 bases). CDR1 is SGHRS and CDR2 is YFSETQ in the germline V gene. CDR3 size: 14 residues. The ends were cut back, 2 bases at V and 2 bases at J, with 11 bases in the middle. CDR3 sequence (DNA): TGCGCCAGCAGCTTTGGACAACCCCCCTACGAGCAGTACTTC. It yields the protein CASSFGQPPYEQYF.

This chain joins TRBV5-5 and TRBJ2-2; the D is unclear. Germline V CDR1 and CDR2: SGHKS, YYEKEE (reference sequence). This CDR3 has 13 residues. Deletions cut 9 bases from V and 2 bases from J, with 11 bases between. CDR3 sequence reads: CATGRTNTGELFF. The CDR3 nucleotides are TGTGCCACAGGTCGAACAAACACCGGGGAGCTGTTTTTT.

V gene TRBV25-1 combines with J gene TRBJ1-2; D unresolved. With 1 base removed from V and 6 bases from J, the gap between germline ends came to 15 bases. Germline V gives CDR1 MGHDK, CDR2 SYGVNS. The CDR3 contains 15 residues. CDR3 loop: CASSELSMADNGYTF. The CDR3 coding sequence is TGTGCCAGCAGTGAATTATCGATGGCAGACAATGGCTACACCTTC.

CDR3 sequence: CASSSTATGSYNSPLHF. In nucleotides, the CDR3 is TGTGCCAGCAGTTCCACCGCGACAGGCTCCTATAATTCACCCCTCCACTTT. This chain connects TRBV28 to TRBJ1-6, with D possibly being TRBD1 (6 bases). The V and J ends lost 4 bases and 0 bases respectively, with 13 bases between them. The CDR3 has 17 residues. Germline V gene lookup returns CDR1 MDHEN and CDR2 SYDVKM.

This clone has just a few counts. J is TRBJ1-4 and V is TRBV6-5, with 7 bases identical to TRBD1. The CDR3 loop spans 15 amino acids. Germline CDR1 is MNHEY and CDR2 is SVGAGI. Germline trimming cut 2 bases from V and 3 bases from J; bases unmatched to any gene: 3. The CDR3 DNA is TGTGCCAGCAGTTACGACAGGGAACCTAATGAAAAACTGTTTTTT. Translation gives CASSYDREPNEKLFF.

The chain is built from TRBV21-1 and TRBJ1-5; whether TRBD1, the table's D call, matches the DNA was not checked. TRBV21-1 is described as a pseudogene. This CDR3 region has 15 residues. The CDR3 nucleotides read TGTGCCAGCAGCAAGTTGGGGCCCGGCAATCAGCCCCAGCATTTT. Translation gives CASSKLGPGNQPQHF.

This chain links TRBV28 with TRBJ2-3, with 8 bases identical to TRBD1. The germline V gene has CDR1 MDHEN and CDR2 SYDVKM. CDR3 size: 14 residues. V was pared by 7 bases and J by 5 bases, with 8 bases of the junction left unmatched. In DNA form, the CDR3 reads TGTGCCAGCACCCAGGACAGGGCAGGAGATACGCAGTATTTT. Its protein is CASTQDRAGDTQYF.

The chain recombines TRBV7-9 with TRBJ1-1; 8 bases map to TRBD1. The CDR3 sequence is 12 residues long. Germline V gene data show CDR1 as SEHNR and CDR2 as FQNEAQ (reference sequence). The CDR3: CSVPGQGTEAFF. The CDR3 region has the DNA TGTTCCGTTCCCGGACAGGGCACTGAAGCTTTCTTT.

This clone was seen only a few times. The rearrangement joins TRBV7-9 to TRBJ1-4; 7 positions match TRBD1. V shed 6 bases, J shed 4 bases, and the junction held 5 bases outside the gene matches. Germline-derived CDR1 and CDR2 are SEHNR and FQNEAQ (reference sequence). The CDR3 runs 14 residues. The CDR3 loop is CASSSGQRNEKLFF. As DNA, the CDR3 is TGTGCCAGCAGTTCGGGACAGCGTAATGAAAAACTGTTTTTT.

The chain is built from TRBV5-1 and TRBJ1-6, with D uncertain. This CDR3 has 15 residues. The V end was cut by 2 bases, the J end by 10 bases, with 16 bases between. Germline CDR1 and CDR2: SGHRS and YFSETQ. CDR3 bases: TGCGCCAGCAGCTTAGGCAGTCCTAGAGAGTCACCCCTCCACTTT. This gives the protein CASSLGSPRESPLHF.

The chain couples TRBV2 to TRBJ1-3; 10 bases fit TRBD1. The CDR3 loop spans 14 amino acids. With V trimmed by 6 bases and J by 5 bases, 4 bases remained unmatched. Germline CDR1 SNHLY, CDR2 FYNNEI. The CDR3 sequence: CASRRTGGRNTIYF. The CDR3 nucleotides read TGTGCCAGCAGGAGGACAGGGGGGAGAAACACCATATATTTT.

The V and J genes are TRBV6-1 and TRBJ1-2; D is unclear. CDR1 is MNHNS and CDR2 is SASEGT in the germline V gene. The CDR3 loop spans 15 amino acids. The ends were cut back, 0 bases at V and 3 bases at J, with 11 bases in the middle. This CDR3 reads CASSEAGLWYYGYTF. CDR3 bases: TGTGCCAGCAGTGAAGCTGGCCTTTGGTACTATGGCTACACCTTC.

The J gene is TRBJ1-5, the V gene TRBV7-8; D unclear. There are 15 residues in the CDR3. Germline V CDR1 and CDR2: SGHVS, FQNEAQ. V gave up 1 base and J gave up 3 bases, with 10 bases separating them. CDR3 sequence: CASSLVPSNNQPQHF. In nucleotides, the CDR3 is TGTGCCAGCAGCTTAGTCCCCAGTAACAATCAGCCCCAGCATTTT. Full variable domain (missing parts from reference TRBV7-8 and TRBJ1-5): GAGVSQSPRYKVAKRGQDVALRCDPISGHVSLFWYQQALGQGPEFLTYFQNEAQLDKSGLPSDRFFAERPEGSVSTLKIQRTQQEDSAVYLCASSLVPSNNQPQHFGDGTRLSIL.

The rearrangement uses TRBV28 and TRBJ2-7; 7 bases agree with TRBD1. Trimming at V came to 8 bases and at J to 0 bases, leaving 4 bases not matched to a gene. Germline loops: CDR1 MDHEN, CDR2 SYDVKM. CDR3 length: 13 amino acids. Here the CDR3 reads CASQRQGSYEQYF. CDR3 coding DNA: TGTGCCAGCCAACGACAGGGCTCCTACGAGCAGTACTTC.

The rearrangement links TRBV29-1 to TRBJ1-1, with TRBD1 matching over 11 bases. Germline V gives CDR1 SQVTM, CDR2 ANQGSEA. CDR3 length equals 14 residues. V was clipped by 7 bases and J by 0 bases; unmatched bases: 4. The DNA for the CDR3 is TGCAGCGCCGGACAGGGGGCACTGAACACTGAAGCTTTCTTT. This sequence encodes CSAGQGALNTEAFF. The variable domain in full, completed from reference TRBV29-1 and TRBJ1-1, reads SAVISQKPSRDICQRGTSLTIQCQVDSQVTMMFWYRQQPGQSLTLIATANQGSEATYESGFVIDKFPISRPNLTFSTLTVSNMSPEDSSIYLCSAGQGALNTEAFFGQGTRLTVV.

This chain joins TRBV6-5 and TRBJ1-2; TRBD1 agrees at 7 bases. Losses at the gene ends were 2 bases for V and 5 bases for J; bases not matched to a gene: 11. Germline V lookup: CDR1 MNHEY, CDR2 SVGAGI. The CDR3 spans 16 residues. In DNA form, the CDR3 reads TGTGCCAGCAGTTACCCTGACGGGACAGCAGCTTATGGCTACACCTTC. As protein: CASSYPDGTAAYGYTF.

The CDR3 loop reads CASSQWTGSNYGYTF. The CDR3 DNA follows: TGTGCCAGCAGCCAATGGACAGGGAGCAACTATGGCTACACCTTC. The V call is TRBV14, the J call TRBJ1-2, with 8 bases fitting TRBD1. V was clipped by 2 bases and J by 2 bases; unmatched bases: 4. Germline V gene lookup returns CDR1 SGHDN and CDR2 FVKESK. The CDR3 is 15 amino acids.

Here the CDR3 DNA reads TGTGCCAGCAGCGTGGGACTAGCGGGGATCTGGGATACGCAGTATTTT. Translation gives CASSVGLAGIWDTQYF. This chain uses TRBV9 with TRBJ2-3; 13 bases align to TRBD2. Per the germline V gene, CDR1 is SGDLS and CDR2 is YYNGEE. This CDR3 is 16 amino acids long. Losses at the gene ends were 2 bases for V and 6 bases for J; bases not matched to a gene: 6.

The rearrangement uses TRBV7-9 and TRBJ1-2; D not certain. The CDR3 has 12 amino acids. CDR1 and CDR2 from the germline V gene are SEHNR and FQNEAQ (reference sequence). Trimming pared 2 bases from V and 8 bases from J, leaving 9 bases between. The CDR3 region has the DNA TGTGCCAGCAGCTTACCCGGTTACGGCTACACCTTC. Translated: CASSLPGYGYTF.

The chain recombines TRBV15 with TRBJ2-7; D perhaps matches TRBD1 (5 bases). The CDR3 is 13 residues long. CDR1 is LNHNV, CDR2 YYDKDF, per germline (reference sequence). V was trimmed by 0 bases and J by 9 bases, leaving 12 bases between them. CDR3 loop: CATSRDFPTGQYF. CDR3 nucleotide sequence: TGTGCCACCAGCAGAGATTTTCCCACAGGGCAGTACTTC.